This note documents a single TCR beta chain sequence. The junction departs from the called germline gene at one end, perhaps through a read error. Via MiXCR, TCRdb re-called the 5' RACE reads, giving one row per CDR3 protein. The table includes 500,000 to 650,000 distinct CDR3 sequences, about 12% detected once. This sample is drawn from a study of T cells after yellow fever vaccination. Study details: Those fractions that held only low numbers of cells were prepared using the SMART-Seq v4 Ultra Low Input RNA kit.

The CDR3 length is 12 residues. In germline, CDR1 is SGHTA, CDR2 FQGNSA. This chain uses TRBV7-2 with TRBJ2-2; D unresolved. This TCR was sampled from a young man who received the YFV17D yellow fever vaccine. The sequences come from PBMCs, collected on the day of the yellow fever booster vaccination. CDR3 coding DNA: TGTGCCGGCAGCTGGCTTACCGGGGAGCTGTTTTTT. Its translation: CAGSWLTGELFF.